A single sample is the source of the 9 T cell receptor beta chains below, sequenced in a study of CD8+CD57+ T cells in acquired aplastic anemia (dated by TCRdb to the late 2010s). For sequencing, an Illumina HiSeq 2000 was employed. Profiling of TCR beta VDJ combinations and CDR3 sequences used genomic DNA as the template. The public sequencing data were trimmed at Q25 with fastp and processed into clonotypes with MiXCR by TCRdb, which kept only in-frame beta chains. CDR3 protein sequences are deduplicated, and each keeps its most common genes and DNA. Across this sample there are 190,000 or so distinct CDR3 sequences, with around 63% seen only once. 25% to 30% of the sample is held by the ten biggest clonotypes. The source material was sorted CD4+, CD8+, or CD8+CD57+ T cells (not recorded which) from PBMCs. Receptor source: a human donor in good health.

V is TRBV2 and J is TRBJ1-2; the match to TRBD1 covers 9 bases. Germline V CDR1 and CDR2: SNHLY, FYNNEI. J gave up 5 bases and V 6 bases, and 4 bases lay outside the gene matches. There are 13 residues in the CDR3. The CDR3 coding sequence is TGTGCCAGCAGCCGGGACAGGGATTATGGCTACACCTTC. This sequence encodes CASSRDRDYGYTF.

Many counts were recorded for this clonotype. The rearrangement uses TRBV6-5 and TRBJ2-1, with TRBD2 identical over 11 bases. The V and J ends lost 4 bases and 10 bases, in that order; junction bases with no gene match: 15. Germline CDR1 reads MNHEY; CDR2 reads SVGAGI. This CDR3 contains 17 residues. CDR3 in DNA: TGTGCCAGCAGTTCGGTCCTTAGCGGGGGGGCCGGTAAAGAGCAGTTCTTC. Translated: CASSSVLSGGAGKEQFF.

The rearrangement uses TRBV20-1 and TRBJ2-1; 11 bases align to TRBD2. The trim removed 3 bases at V and 10 bases at J, leaving 5 bases unmatched. From germline, CDR1 is DFQATT and CDR2 SNEGSKA (reference sequence). The CDR3 loop spans 13 amino acids. The CDR3 loop reads CSASWGTSGEQFF. The CDR3 coding sequence is TGCAGTGCTAGCTGGGGGACTAGCGGAGAGCAGTTCTTC.

The V call is TRBV7-3, the J call TRBJ1-2; D unclear. Trimming left V 2 bases short and J 0 bases short, with 7 bases between. The germline CDR1 and CDR2 sequences are SGHTA and FQGTGA. The CDR3 spans 14 residues. CDR3 sequence reads: CASSLATANYGYTF. The CDR3 region has the DNA TGTGCCAGCAGCTTAGCCACAGCTAACTATGGCTACACCTTC.

This clonotype was seen ten or more times. The gene calls are TRBV4-2 and TRBJ1-1, with a weak D call TRBD1 (5 bases). The CDR3 is 18 amino acids. V shed 0 bases and J shed 0 bases, with 17 bases lying between them. Germline CDR1 LGHNA, CDR2 YNFKEQ. The CDR3 protein is CASSQDPAGRGMNTEAFF. CDR3 nucleotides: TGTGCCAGCAGCCAAGATCCCGCAGGGCGAGGGATGAACACTGAAGCTTTCTTT.

The rearrangement uses TRBV15 and TRBJ1-5, with D maybe TRBD1 (6 bases). V lost 5 bases and J 5 bases, leaving 16 bases between the germline ends. Germline V lookup: CDR1 LNHNV, CDR2 YYDKDF (reference sequence). The CDR3 sequence is 15 residues long. In DNA, the CDR3 is TGTGCCACCAGCGCACGCCGGGACACCGATCAGCCCCAGCATTTT. It codes for CATSARRDTDQPQHF. The variable domain in full, with the rest retrieved from reference TRBV15 and TRBJ1-5, is DAMVIQNPRYQVTQFGKPVTLSCSQTLNHNVMYWYQQKSSQAPKLLFHYYDKDFNNEADTPDNFQSRRPNTSFCFLDIRSPGLGDTAMYLCATSARRDTDQPQHFGDGTRLSIL.

V is TRBV29-1 and J is TRBJ2-5; 9 nucleotides line up with TRBD1. CDR3 length equals 14 residues. V was pared by 4 bases and J by 6 bases, with 9 bases of the junction left unmatched. The V gene's germline CDR1 is SQVTM and CDR2 ANQGSEA. CDR3 amino acids: CSVGTGQGWQTQYF. The DNA for the CDR3 is TGCAGCGTTGGAACGGGACAGGGTTGGCAGACCCAGTACTTC. Drawing the rest from reference TRBV29-1 and TRBJ2-5, the complete variable domain is SAVISQKPSRDICQRGTSLTIQCQVDSQVTMMFWYRQQPGQSLTLIATANQGSEATYESGFVIDKFPISRPNLTFSTLTVSNMSPEDSSIYLCSVGTGQGWQTQYFGPGTRLLVL.

This clonotype has ten or more counts. V is TRBV7-9 and J is TRBJ1-5; D is unclear. The V end was cut by 8 bases, the J end by 1 base, with 12 bases between. The CDR3 has 14 residues. Germline V lookup: CDR1 SEHNR, CDR2 FQNEAQ (reference sequence). CDR3 sequence reads: CASRAGISNQPQHF. The CDR3, as DNA: TGTGCCAGCCGGGCGGGGATCAGCAATCAGCCCCAGCATTTT.

This chain uses TRBV7-9 with TRBJ2-7; 9 nucleotides match TRBD2. The length of the CDR3 is 16 residues. The germline CDR1 and CDR2 sequences are SEHNR and FQNEAQ (reference sequence). Trimming removed 5 bases from V and 0 bases from J; junction bases left unmatched: 8. The CDR3 sequence is CASSALGLASSYEQYF. The CDR3 nucleotides are TGTGCCAGCAGCGCCCTTGGACTAGCGAGCTCCTACGAGCAGTACTTC.